A selection of T cell receptor beta chains follows, all from one sample in a study of cytomegalovirus exposure and HLA in healthy donors. Assay used: immunoSEQ multiplex PCR; TCRdb lists only in-frame clones, some missing. The sample gives roughly 150,000 clones, around four fifths of which show up once; 3.4% is in the top ten. Sequencing used PBMCs. Receptors were obtained from a male donor in good health and CMV-seronegative. The CDR3 runs from the conserved cysteine through the conserved F or W. D genes are given only for firm matches. Clone size is shown for a subset of rows, as once, few, many or a class of expanded clone.

TRBJ2-4 | TRBV13 | 18 | . | TRBD2 | CASSLGLAGGQAKNIQYF | TGTGCCAGCAGCTTAGGACTAGCGGGGGGGCAAGCCAAAAACATTCAGTACTTC
TRBJ1-1 | TRBV5-6 | 13 | . | . | CASSLDMNTEAFF | TGTGCCAGCAGCTTGGACATGAACACTGAAGCTTTCTTT
TRBJ2-7 | TRBV7-2 | 14 | . | . | CASSLRTSLGEQYF | TGTGCCAGCAGCTTAAGGACTTCCCTCGGAGAGCAGTACTTC
TRBJ2-7 | TRBV2 | 12 | . | . | CASSRIVYEQYF | TGTGCCAGCAGCAGGATAGTCTACGAGCAGTACTTC
TRBJ1-1 | TRBV7-9 | 16 | . | . | CASTLGEEFRDTEAFF | TGTGCCAGCACCCTAGGAGAGGAGTTTCGGGATACTGAAGCTTTCTTT
TRBJ2-2 | TRBV5-1 | 15 | few | TRBD2 | CASSLDLAGRGELFF | TGCGCCAGCAGCTTGGACCTAGCGGGAAGGGGGGAGCTGTTTTTT
TRBJ2-2 | TRBV7-8 | 17 | . | TRBD1 | CASSLRPGTGYTGELFF | TGTGCCAGCAGCTTACGTCCCGGGACAGGGTATACCGGGGAGCTGTTTTTT
TRBJ2-7 | TRBV5-1 | 14 | . | . | CASSLVVSSYEQYF | TGCGCCAGCAGCTTGGTTGTGAGCTCCTACGAGCAGTACTTC
TRBJ1-2 | TRBV7-9 | 16 | . | TRBD1 | CASSLGDRILHDGYTF | TGTGCCAGCAGCTTAGGGGACAGGATTTTACACGATGGCTACACCTTC
TRBJ1-5 | TRBV23-1 | 16 | . | . | CASSQLGLGRVWTQHF | TGCGCCAGCAGTCAACTGGGGCTGGGAAGGGTTTGGACCCAGCATTTT
TRBJ1-2 | TRBV5-4 | 15 | . | . | CASTLNQQGNYGYTF | TGTGCCAGCACCCTGAATCAGCAGGGGAACTATGGCTACACCTTC
TRBJ2-5 | TRBV11-3 | 16 | few | . | CASSLDGRRRPGDLYF | TGTGCCAGCAGCTTAGATGGGAGACGGCGACCCGGGGACTTGTACTTC
TRBJ2-1 | TRBV6-1 | 14 | . | TRBD1 | CASFSGTGYNEQFF | TGTGCCAGCTTTTCCGGGACAGGTTACAATGAGCAGTTCTTC